Included here is one T cell receptor beta chain sequence, with context. What it binds is not known. Lysates of CMV-infected fibroblasts at roughly 10 ug/mL stimulated these cells. CD40L-negative CD69-negative CD45RO-high memory CD4+ T cells were sorted as populations depleted of antigen-responding cells. The libraries were made with immunoSEQ version 4 in survey mode. Assay used: immunoSEQ multiplex PCR; TCRdb lists only in-frame clones, some missing. The sample comprises roughly 28,000 clones, roughly three quarters of which are singletons, and around 0.81% rests with the top ten. The record originates from a study of persistence of HIV-infected CD4 T cells. Germline trimming cut 3 bases from V and 5 bases from J; bases unmatched to any gene: 5. The CDR3 consists of 14 residues. The germline V gene has CDR1 SGHRS and CDR2 YFSETQ.

The TCR comes from an adult woman with HIV who was CMV-seropositive. The chain joins TRBV5-1 to TRBJ2-5; 9 bases align to TRBD1. The sample was CD4+ T cells sorted from PBMCs after roughly 18-hour stimulation, taken from a patient who received antiretroviral therapy. Here the CDR3 reads CASSYDRGIETQYF. In DNA, the CDR3 is TGCGCCAGCAGCTACGACAGGGGGATTGAGACCCAGTACTTC.